This T cell receptor (beta chain) was recorded in a study of blood T cell repertoires in COVID-19. Study details: PBMCs, B-cell-depleted T cells, or T cells provided the cDNA or gDNA that made up the material.

Germline values: CDR1 SNHLY, CDR2 FYNNEI. This CDR3 is built from 12 residues. Trimming took 2 bases from V and 7 from J, leaving 6 bases between them. The table came from immunoSEQ multiplex PCR; TCRdb's copy has only in-frame clones and leaves some out. The data hold 76,000 or so clones, with 82% observed a single time. The sequenced material came from peripheral blood. The genes are TRBV2 and TRBJ1-5, with D hard to call. The source is a man aged 50 or older with acute or convalescent COVID-19. CDR3 loop: CASSESSQPQHF. The DNA of the CDR3 is TGTGCCAGCAGTGAATCGTCCCAGCCCCAGCATTTT.